This TCR beta chain was captured in a study of T cell repertoires in cytomegalovirus infection. Study outcomes and limitations: Totalled public TCR beta family frequency picked out people who carried CMV plus the relevant HLA. HLA-C-restricted CMV-specific TCR beta clonotypes prevailed in the ex vivo response.

Each CDR3 protein gets one entry after TCRdb re-called the reads with MiXCR. The sample consists of about 130,000 distinct CDR3 sequences, 8.8% of them appearing once. The V end was cut by 3 bases, the J end by 0 bases, with 13 bases between. The CDR3 contains 16 residues. The germline V gene has CDR1 SGHTA and CDR2 FQGNSA. This clonotype has a count of ten or more. The antigen remains undetermined. The sequence was collected from a human donor in good health (CMV status not recorded). Some clones in this sample may be carry-over from other donors' samples. The chain carries TRBV7-2 and TRBJ2-3; D is possibly TRBD1 or TRBD2 (5 bases each). The specimen sequenced was PBMCs. In DNA form, the CDR3 reads TGTGCCAGCAGCTTCGGGACCCACTTAAGCACAGATACGCAGTATTTT. It codes for CASSFGTHLSTDTQYF.